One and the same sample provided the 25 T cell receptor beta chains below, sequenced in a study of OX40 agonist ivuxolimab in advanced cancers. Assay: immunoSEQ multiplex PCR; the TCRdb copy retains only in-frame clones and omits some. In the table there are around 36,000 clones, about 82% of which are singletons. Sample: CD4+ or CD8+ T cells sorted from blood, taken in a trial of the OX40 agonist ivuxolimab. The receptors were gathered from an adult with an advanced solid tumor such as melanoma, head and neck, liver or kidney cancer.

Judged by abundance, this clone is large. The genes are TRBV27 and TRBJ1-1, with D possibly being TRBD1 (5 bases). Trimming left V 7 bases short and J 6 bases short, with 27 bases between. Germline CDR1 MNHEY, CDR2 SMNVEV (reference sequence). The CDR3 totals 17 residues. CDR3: CASTVTPAGGEGAEAFF. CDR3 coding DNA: TGTGCCAGCACCGTAACCCCGGCTGGAGGGGAGGGCGCTGAAGCTTTCTTT.

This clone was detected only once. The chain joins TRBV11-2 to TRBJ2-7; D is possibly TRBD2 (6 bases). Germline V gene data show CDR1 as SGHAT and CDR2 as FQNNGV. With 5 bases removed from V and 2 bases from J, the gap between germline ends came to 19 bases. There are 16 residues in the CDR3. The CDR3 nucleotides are TGTGCCAGCAGCGCCTTCTCCGGGACTCGTCCCTACGAGCAGTACTTC. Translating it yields CASSAFSGTRPYEQYF.

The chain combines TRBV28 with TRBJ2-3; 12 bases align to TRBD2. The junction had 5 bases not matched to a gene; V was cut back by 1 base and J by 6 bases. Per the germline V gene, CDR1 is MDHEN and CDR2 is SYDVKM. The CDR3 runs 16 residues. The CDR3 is CASSLSRLAGVDTQYF. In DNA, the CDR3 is TGTGCCAGCAGTTTATCACGACTAGCGGGGGTGGATACGCAGTATTTT.

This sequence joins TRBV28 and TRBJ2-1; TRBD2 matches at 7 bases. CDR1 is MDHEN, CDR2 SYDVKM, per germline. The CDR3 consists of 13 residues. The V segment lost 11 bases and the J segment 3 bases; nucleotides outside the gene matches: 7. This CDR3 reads CAGRGRDYNEQFF. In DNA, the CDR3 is TGTGCCGGGAGGGGCAGGGACTACAATGAGCAGTTCTTC.

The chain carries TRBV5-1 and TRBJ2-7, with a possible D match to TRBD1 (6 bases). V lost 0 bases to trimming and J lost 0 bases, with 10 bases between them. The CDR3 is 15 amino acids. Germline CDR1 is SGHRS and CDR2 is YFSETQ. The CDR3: CASSLEQGHSYEQYF. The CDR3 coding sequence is TGCGCCAGCAGCTTGGAACAGGGACACTCCTACGAGCAGTACTTC.

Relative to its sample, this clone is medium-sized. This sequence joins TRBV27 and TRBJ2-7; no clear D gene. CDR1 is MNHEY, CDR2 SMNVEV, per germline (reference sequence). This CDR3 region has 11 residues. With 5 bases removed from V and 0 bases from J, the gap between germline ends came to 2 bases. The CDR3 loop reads CASSTSYEQYF. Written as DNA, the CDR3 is TGTGCCAGCAGTACCTCCTACGAGCAGTACTTC.

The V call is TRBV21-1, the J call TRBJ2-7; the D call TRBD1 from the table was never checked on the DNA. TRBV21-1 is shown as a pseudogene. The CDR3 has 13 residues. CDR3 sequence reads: CASSKYPEYEQYF. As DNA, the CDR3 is TGTGCCAGCAGCAAATACCCAGAATACGAGCAGTACTTC.

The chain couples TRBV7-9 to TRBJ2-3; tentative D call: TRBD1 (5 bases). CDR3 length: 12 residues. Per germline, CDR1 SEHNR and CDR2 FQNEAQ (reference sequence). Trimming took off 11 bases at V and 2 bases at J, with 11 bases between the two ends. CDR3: CASTGDTDTQYF. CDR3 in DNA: TGTGCCTCCACAGGAGACACAGATACGCAGTATTTT.

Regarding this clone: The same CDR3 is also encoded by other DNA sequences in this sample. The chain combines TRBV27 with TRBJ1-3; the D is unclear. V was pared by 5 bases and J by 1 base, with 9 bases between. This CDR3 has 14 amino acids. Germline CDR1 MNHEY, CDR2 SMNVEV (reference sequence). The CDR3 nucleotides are TGTGCCAGCAGTCCCGGCCTTTCTGGAAACACCATATATTTT. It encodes CASSPGLSGNTIYF.

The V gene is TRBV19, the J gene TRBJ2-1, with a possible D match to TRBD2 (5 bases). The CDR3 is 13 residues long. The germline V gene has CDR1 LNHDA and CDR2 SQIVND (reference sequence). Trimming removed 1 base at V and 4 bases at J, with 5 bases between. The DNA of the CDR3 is TGTGCCAGTAGTATAGGGGAGTACAATGAGCAGTTCTTC. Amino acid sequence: CASSIGEYNEQFF.

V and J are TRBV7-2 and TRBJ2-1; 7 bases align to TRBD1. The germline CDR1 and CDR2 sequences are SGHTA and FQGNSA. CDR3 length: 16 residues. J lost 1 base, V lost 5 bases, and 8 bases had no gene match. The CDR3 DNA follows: TGTGCCAGCAGCGGGCCCGGGACAGTATCCTACAATGAGCAGTTCTTC. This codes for CASSGPGTVSYNEQFF.

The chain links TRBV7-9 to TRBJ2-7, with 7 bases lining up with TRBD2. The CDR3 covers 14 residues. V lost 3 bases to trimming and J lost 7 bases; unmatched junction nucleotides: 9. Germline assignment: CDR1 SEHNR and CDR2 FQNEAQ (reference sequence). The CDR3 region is CASSFSSGFTEQYF. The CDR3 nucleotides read TGTGCCAGCAGCTTCTCTAGCGGCTTTACAGAGCAGTACTTC.

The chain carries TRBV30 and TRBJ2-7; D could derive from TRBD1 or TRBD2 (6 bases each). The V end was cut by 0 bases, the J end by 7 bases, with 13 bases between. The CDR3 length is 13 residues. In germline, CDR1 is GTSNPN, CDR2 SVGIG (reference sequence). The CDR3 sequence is CAWSVGGPSEQYF. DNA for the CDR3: TGTGCCTGGAGTGTCGGGGGCCCCTCTGAGCAGTACTTC.

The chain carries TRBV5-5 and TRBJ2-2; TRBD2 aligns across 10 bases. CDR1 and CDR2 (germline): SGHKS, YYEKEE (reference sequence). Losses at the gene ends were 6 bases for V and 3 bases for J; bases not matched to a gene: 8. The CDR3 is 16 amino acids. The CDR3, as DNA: TGTGCCAGCATCCCCCTAGCGGGAGAGGACACCGGGGAGCTGTTTTTT. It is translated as CASIPLAGEDTGELFF.

CDR3 loop: CASSTSPGNTIYF. CDR3 in DNA: TGTGCCAGCAGCACCTCCCCCGGAAACACCATATATTTT. The V call is TRBV9, the J call TRBJ1-3; unclear D gene. Germline V gives CDR1 SGDLS, CDR2 YYNGEE. Trimming stripped 4 bases from V and 4 bases from J, with 9 bases between. The CDR3 runs 13 residues.

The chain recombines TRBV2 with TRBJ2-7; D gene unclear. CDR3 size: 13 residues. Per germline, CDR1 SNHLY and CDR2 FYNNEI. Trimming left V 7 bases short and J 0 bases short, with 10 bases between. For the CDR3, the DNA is TGTGCCAGCATGATGCAGGTCTCCTACGAGCAGTACTTC. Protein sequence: CASMMQVSYEQYF.

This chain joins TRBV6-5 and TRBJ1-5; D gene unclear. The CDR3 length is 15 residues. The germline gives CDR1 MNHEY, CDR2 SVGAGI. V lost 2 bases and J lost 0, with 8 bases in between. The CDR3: CASSYSRFSNQPQHF. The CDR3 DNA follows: TGTGCCAGCAGTTACAGTCGATTTAGCAATCAGCCCCAGCATTTT.

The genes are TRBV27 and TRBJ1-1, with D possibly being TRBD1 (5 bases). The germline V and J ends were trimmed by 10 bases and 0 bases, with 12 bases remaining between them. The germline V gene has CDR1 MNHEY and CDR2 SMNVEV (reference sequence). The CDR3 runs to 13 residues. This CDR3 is CAIRGSMNTEAFF. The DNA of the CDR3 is TGTGCCATTAGGGGCAGCATGAACACTGAAGCTTTCTTT.

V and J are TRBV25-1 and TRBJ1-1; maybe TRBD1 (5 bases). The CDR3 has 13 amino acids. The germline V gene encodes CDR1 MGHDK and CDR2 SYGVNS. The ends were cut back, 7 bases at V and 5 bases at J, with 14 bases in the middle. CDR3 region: CASTRPGGTEAFF. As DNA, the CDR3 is TGTGCCAGCACCCGACCGGGGGGGACTGAAGCTTTCTTT.

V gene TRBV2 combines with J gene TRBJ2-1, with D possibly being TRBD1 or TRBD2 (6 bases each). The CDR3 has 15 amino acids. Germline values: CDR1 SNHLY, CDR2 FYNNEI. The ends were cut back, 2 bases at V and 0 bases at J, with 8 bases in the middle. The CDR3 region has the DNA TGTGCCAGCAGTGAATGGGGGGCCTCCTACAATGAGCAGTTCTTC. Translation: CASSEWGASYNEQFF.

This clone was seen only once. The CDR3: CASSSGGGDQPQHF. The CDR3, as DNA: TGTGCCAGCAGCTCTGGTGGGGGTGACCAGCCCCAGCATTTT. The chain combines TRBV7-9 with TRBJ1-5, with a weak D call TRBD1 (5 bases). Germline V gene sequence: CDR1 SEHNR, CDR2 FQNEAQ (reference sequence). V was pared by 4 bases and J by 7 bases, with 14 bases between. The CDR3 totals 14 residues.

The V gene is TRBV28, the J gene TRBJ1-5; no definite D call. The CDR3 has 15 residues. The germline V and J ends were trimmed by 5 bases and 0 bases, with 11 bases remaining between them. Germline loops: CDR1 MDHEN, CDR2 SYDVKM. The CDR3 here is CASSALESSNQPQHF. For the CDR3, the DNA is TGTGCCAGCAGTGCCCTGGAAAGTAGCAATCAGCCCCAGCATTTT.

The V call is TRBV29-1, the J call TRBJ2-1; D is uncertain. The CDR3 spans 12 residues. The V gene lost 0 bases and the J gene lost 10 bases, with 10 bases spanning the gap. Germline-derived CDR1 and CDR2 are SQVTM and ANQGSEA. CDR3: CSVEDLSKEQFF. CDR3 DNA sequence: TGCAGCGTTGAAGATTTGAGCAAGGAGCAGTTCTTC.

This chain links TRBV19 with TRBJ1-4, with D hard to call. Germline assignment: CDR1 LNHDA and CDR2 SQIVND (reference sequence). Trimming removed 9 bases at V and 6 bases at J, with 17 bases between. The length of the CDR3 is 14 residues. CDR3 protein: CARVGPKRDEKLFF. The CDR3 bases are TGTGCCAGGGTCGGACCGAAACGAGATGAAAAACTGTTTTTT. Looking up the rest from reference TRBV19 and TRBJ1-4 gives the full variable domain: DGGITQSPKYLFRKEGQNVTLSCEQNLNHDAMYWYRQDPGQGLRLIYYSQIVNDFQKGDIAEGYSVSREKKESFPLTVTSAQKNPTAFYLCARVGPKRDEKLFFGSGTQLSVL.

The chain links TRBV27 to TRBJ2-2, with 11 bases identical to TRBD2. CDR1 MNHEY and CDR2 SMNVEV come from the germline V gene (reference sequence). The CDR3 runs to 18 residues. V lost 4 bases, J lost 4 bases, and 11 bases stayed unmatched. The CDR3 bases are TGTGCCAGCAGTTCGACTAGCGGGACCCTTAGAGGCACCGGGGAGCTGTTTTTT. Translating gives CASSSTSGTLRGTGELFF.